These T cell receptor beta chains were read from a single sample in a study of Ad26.COV2.S vaccination and SARS-CoV-2 variants. Method: immunoSEQ multiplex PCR; TCRdb's copy keeps in-frame clones and lacks some. Seen here are 200,000 to 300,000 clones, roughly 88% observed once, and the top ten hold about 10%. Sequenced material: peripheral blood, taken in a trial of Ad26.COV2.S vaccine versus placebo. Source of these receptors: a person aged 18-60 years who received the Ad26.COV2.S COVID-19 vaccine or a placebo. Each CDR3 is given with its conserved first and last residue. The D gene is left open where the match is weak. The size entry is marked missing in some rows and otherwise reads once, few, many or a size class.

CDR3	DNA	D	size	J	V
CASSADRISYEQYF	TGCGCCAGCAGCGCGGACAGAATCTCCTACGAGCAGTACTTC	.	.	TRBJ2-7	TRBV5-1
CASSLKGLGGGSSYNEQFF	TGCGCCAGCAGCTTGAAAGGTTTGGGCGGGGGTAGCTCCTACAATGAGCAGTTCTTC	TRBD2	.	TRBJ2-1	TRBV5-1
CASSDFRGYGYTF	TGTGCCAGCAGCGATTTCAGGGGCTATGGCTACACCTTC	.	.	TRBJ1-2	TRBV9
CASRRDRATGELFF	TGTGCCAGCAGGAGGGACAGGGCTACCGGGGAGCTGTTTTTT	TRBD1	.	TRBJ2-2	TRBV5-4
CASSYSGDRGHEQYF	TGTGCCAGCAGTTACTCGGGGGACAGGGGCCACGAGCAGTACTTC	TRBD1	.	TRBJ2-7	TRBV6-5
CAITDSGGYNSPLHF	TGTGCCATCACGGACAGCGGGGGATATAATTCACCCCTCCACTTT	.	.	TRBJ1-6	TRBV10-3
CASSLDGTSGATQYF	TGCGCCAGCAGCTTGGACGGGACTAGCGGTGCCACGCAGTATTTT	TRBD2	.	TRBJ2-3	TRBV5-1
CASERKGFGYGYTF	TGTGCCAGTGAAAGAAAGGGATTTGGCTATGGCTACACCTTC	.	.	TRBJ1-2	TRBV19
CASSSLAGGTDTQYF	TGCGCCAGCAGCTCTCTAGCGGGAGGCACAGATACGCAGTATTTT	TRBD2	.	TRBJ2-3	TRBV5-1
CASSPALAGGSTTGELFF	TGTGCCAGCAGCCCAGCACTAGCGGGAGGTTCCACCACCGGGGAGCTGTTTTTT	TRBD2	.	TRBJ2-2	TRBV7-2
CSVEDLGTMETQYF	TGCAGCGTTGAAGATCTTGGGACAATGGAGACCCAGTACTTC	.	.	TRBJ2-5	TRBV29-1
CASSLQGASYEQYF	TGTGCCAGCAGCTTACAGGGGGCCTCCTACGAGCAGTACTTC	TRBD1	.	TRBJ2-7	TRBV5-4
CASSPTGHPYEQYF	TGTGCCAGCAGCCCAACGGGACACCCTTACGAGCAGTACTTC	.	.	TRBJ2-7	TRBV5-4
CASSPGPGLNTEAFF	TGTGCCAGCAGCCCCGGACCGGGGCTAAACACTGAAGCTTTCTTT	.	.	TRBJ1-1	TRBV7-3
CASSKPGGEQYF	TGTGCCAGTAGCAAGCCCGGGGGCGAGCAGTACTTC	.	.	TRBJ2-7	TRBV19
CASSPGPEDNSPLHF	TGTGCCAGCAGTCCGGGACCCGAGGATAATTCACCCCTCCACTTT	.	.	TRBJ1-6	TRBV6-5
CATGQVNEQFF	TGTGCCACGGGACAGGTCAATGAGCAGTTCTTC	TRBD1	.	TRBJ2-1	TRBV14
CASSIGRQRGTGQNTEAFF	TGTGCCAGTAGTATAGGAAGGCAGCGGGGGACAGGACAGAACACTGAAGCTTTCTTT	TRBD1	.	TRBJ1-1	TRBV19
CASSQEYEQYF	TGCGCCAGCAGCCAAGAATACGAGCAGTACTTC	.	few	TRBJ2-7	TRBV4-1
CASSVGGTGELFF	TGTGCCAGCAGCGTAGGGGGCACCGGGGAGCTGTTTTTT	.	few	TRBJ2-2	TRBV9
CASSSGEASGPTDTQYF	TGTGCCAGCAGCTCCGGGGAGGCTAGCGGTCCCACAGATACGCAGTATTTT	TRBD2	.	TRBJ2-3	TRBV9
CSVAGGAGSNQPQHF	TGCAGCGTAGCAGGGGGGGCAGGTAGCAATCAGCCCCAGCATTTT	TRBD1	.	TRBJ1-5	TRBV29-1
CASRIPLHYEQYF	TGTGCCAGCAGAATCCCCCTCCACTACGAGCAGTACTTC	.	once	TRBJ2-7	TRBV28
CASSMADTASTDTQYF	TGTGCCAGTAGTATGGCGGACACAGCAAGCACAGATACGCAGTATTTT	.	.	TRBJ2-3	TRBV19
CASSQADRIYQPQHF	TGCGCCAGCAGCCAAGCGGACAGGATCTATCAGCCCCAGCATTTT	TRBD1	few	TRBJ1-5	TRBV4-1
CASSQDFWTAYEQYF	TGTGCCAGCAGCCAAGATTTCTGGACGGCATACGAGCAGTACTTC	.	.	TRBJ2-7	TRBV3-1/TRBV3-2
CASSHGLDEQYF	TGTGCCAGCAGCCACGGCCTTGACGAGCAGTACTTC	.	.	TRBJ2-7	TRBV28
CASSSDPNTGELFF	TGTGCCAGCAGCTCGGACCCGAACACCGGGGAGCTGTTTTTT	.	.	TRBJ2-2	TRBV7-3
CASGTDYGYTF	TGTGCCAGTGGGACAGACTATGGCTACACCTTC	TRBD1	.	TRBJ1-2	TRBV19
CASSSLKGSYGYTF	TGTGCCAGCAGCTCCTTGAAAGGGAGCTATGGCTACACCTTC	.	.	TRBJ1-2	TRBV11-2
CASKRGTDTQYF	TGTGCCAGCAAGAGGGGCACAGATACGCAGTATTTT	.	.	TRBJ2-3	TRBV28
CASSIGQGNSNQPQHF	TGTGCCAGTAGTATCGGACAGGGTAATAGCAATCAGCCCCAGCATTTT	TRBD1	.	TRBJ1-5	TRBV19
CASSKPRESTDTQYF	TGTGCCAGCAGCAAACCCCGCGAGTCGACAGATACGCAGTATTTT	.	.	TRBJ2-3	TRBV7-9
CASRPQLAGVYNEQFF	TGCGCCAGCAGACCCCAGCTAGCGGGAGTCTACAATGAGCAGTTCTTC	TRBD2	.	TRBJ2-1	TRBV5-1
CASSHGLAGGGVTDTQYF	TGTGCCAGTAGTCACGGACTAGCGGGGGGTGGGGTCACAGATACGCAGTATTTT	TRBD2	.	TRBJ2-3	TRBV19
CSALLGGHPYEQYF	TGCAGCGCCCTCCTAGGTGGGCATCCCTACGAGCAGTACTTC	.	.	TRBJ2-7	TRBV29-1
CASSQGLGPSYEQYF	TGCGCCAGCAGCCAAGGGCTAGGGCCATCCTACGAGCAGTACTTC	.	.	TRBJ2-7	TRBV4-3
CAWSHPNERIQPQHF	TGTGCCTGGAGTCATCCGAACGAAAGAATTCAGCCCCAGCATTTT	.	.	TRBJ1-5	TRBV30
CASSLEGARGYTF	TGTGCCAGCAGCTTGGAAGGGGCTCGTGGCTACACCTTC	.	once	TRBJ1-2	TRBV5-4
CASRSWARDTEAFF	TGTGCCAGTAGGTCCTGGGCCCGGGACACTGAAGCTTTCTTT	.	.	TRBJ1-1	TRBV19
CAITRTATYEQYF	TGTGCCATCACCAGGACCGCCACCTACGAGCAGTACTTC	.	.	TRBJ2-7	TRBV10-3
CASSYSRLGSSYNEQFF	TGTGCCAGCAGTTACTCGAGGTTGGGGAGCTCCTACAATGAGCAGTTCTTC	.	.	TRBJ2-1	TRBV6-2/TRBV6-3
CASSFTGANVLTF	TGCGCCAGCAGCTTTACTGGGGCCAACGTCCTGACTTTC	.	.	TRBJ2-6	TRBV5-1
CASSLASNQPQHF	TGTGCCAGCAGCTTAGCTAGCAATCAGCCCCAGCATTTT	.	.	TRBJ1-5	TRBV7-9
CASSQSGRTTGELFF	TGCGCCAGCAGCCAATCGGGACGGACAACCGGGGAGCTGTTTTTT	.	.	TRBJ2-2	TRBV4-1
CASSLERWARGGYSNQPQHF	TGTGCCAGCAGTTTAGAGAGGTGGGCCCGGGGGGGGTATAGCAATCAGCCCCAGCATTTT	.	once	TRBJ1-5	TRBV28